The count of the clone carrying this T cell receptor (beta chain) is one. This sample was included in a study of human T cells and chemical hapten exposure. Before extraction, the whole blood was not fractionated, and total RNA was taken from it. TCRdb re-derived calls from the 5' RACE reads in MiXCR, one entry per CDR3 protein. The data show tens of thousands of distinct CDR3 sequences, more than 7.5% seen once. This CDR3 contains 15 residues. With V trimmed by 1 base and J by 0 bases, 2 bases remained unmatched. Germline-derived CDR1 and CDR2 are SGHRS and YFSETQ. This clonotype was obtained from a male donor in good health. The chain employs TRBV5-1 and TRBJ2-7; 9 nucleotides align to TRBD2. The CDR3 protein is CASSLSSGASYEQYF. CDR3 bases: TGCGCCAGCAGCTTGTCTAGCGGGGCCTCCTACGAGCAGTACTTC.